Sequencing of this TCR beta chain was carried out in a study of beta chain features in type 1 diabetes. Across the study: Age, gender, cell numbers and subset yield matched between patients and controls.

There are 13 residues in the CDR3. Germline V gives CDR1 GTSNPN, CDR2 SVGIG (reference sequence). Points on this clone: Its specificity is not known.

Expressed TCRB transcripts were sequenced because the entire RNA isolate underwent reverse transcription. Method: immunoSEQ multiplex PCR; TCRdb's copy keeps in-frame clones and lacks some. Among roughly 140,000 clones listed, 6.9% were seen once. Study findings and constraints: Within the patient group, naive, central memory and Treg TCRB repertoires appeared more similar to each other than within healthy donors.

The sequenced material came from central memory CD4+ T cells from blood. The chain is built from TRBV30 and TRBJ1-1, with D possibly being TRBD1 (6 bases). This receptor was obtained from a woman aged 25 to 39 in good health. Here the CDR3 reads CGLRGGANTEAFF. The CDR3 coding sequence is TGTGGCCTGAGAGGGGGGGCGAACACTGAAGCTTTCTTT.